What follows are 26 T cell receptor beta chains derived from one specimen sequenced in a study of identifying expanded T cells in peripheral blood. Assay used: immunoSEQ multiplex PCR; TCRdb lists only in-frame clones, some missing. The sample carries about 81,000 clones, about four fifths recorded once. The sample was blood. These receptors came from a person between 18 and 75 years old in good health.

This sequence joins TRBV19 and TRBJ1-1, with D uncertain. CDR1 is LNHDA, CDR2 SQIVND, per germline (reference sequence). With 5 bases removed from V and 0 bases from J, the gap between germline ends came to 13 bases. The CDR3 contains 15 residues. The CDR3: CASSREIFLNTEAFF. The CDR3 bases are TGTGCCAGTAGTCGCGAGATTTTCTTGAACACTGAAGCTTTCTTT. Together with reference TRBV19 and TRBJ1-1, the CDR3 gives the full variable domain: DGGITQSPKYLFRKEGQNVTLSCEQNLNHDAMYWYRQDPGQGLRLIYYSQIVNDFQKGDIAEGYSVSREKKESFPLTVTSAQKNPTAFYLCASSREIFLNTEAFFGQGTRLTVV.

The chain joins TRBV13 to TRBJ2-7; 14 bases are shared with TRBD2. With 5 bases clipped from V and 5 bases from J, the junction kept 11 bases outside the gene matches. The germline gives CDR1 PRHDT, CDR2 FYEKMQ (reference sequence). This CDR3 region has 17 residues. CDR3 nucleotide sequence: TGTGCCAGCAGCCAGGGACTAGCGGGAGTATACCGGCACGAGCAGTACTTC. Its translation is CASSQGLAGVYRHEQYF.

Only one count was recorded for this clone. The gene calls are TRBV7-3 and TRBJ1-3; D may be TRBD1 (5 bases). Trimming took 4 bases from V and 4 from J, leaving 8 bases between them. The germline CDR1 and CDR2 sequences are SGHTA and FQGTGA. The CDR3 sequence is 13 residues long. This chain's CDR3 is CASSSGTGNTIYF. The CDR3 nucleotides read TGTGCCAGCAGCTCCGGGACGGGAAACACCATATATTTT.

This chain connects TRBV25-1 to TRBJ2-7; 10 nucleotides agree with TRBD2. Germline values: CDR1 MGHDK, CDR2 SYGVNS. This CDR3 contains 14 residues. J gave up 6 bases and V 3 bases, and 5 bases lay outside the gene matches. The CDR3, as DNA: TGTGCCAGCAGTGAGCCTAGCGGGAGCATCGAGCAGTACTTC. This sequence encodes CASSEPSGSIEQYF.

V and J are TRBV4-2 and TRBJ1-3; D uncertain. The CDR3 covers 16 residues. CDR1 is LGHNA, CDR2 YNFKEQ, per germline. Trimming shortened V by 1 base and J by 0 bases, and 10 bases separated the two germline ends. The CDR3, as DNA: TGTGCCAGCAGCCAAGTTGTCGATAGCTCTGGAAACACCATATATTTT. Its protein is CASSQVVDSSGNTIYF.

The chain joins TRBV28 to TRBJ2-7; TRBD1 matches at 12 bases. CDR3 length: 15 amino acids. Germline V gene lookup returns CDR1 MDHEN and CDR2 SYDVKM. Trimming cost V 7 bases and J 7 bases; bases outside gene matches: 11. Here the CDR3 DNA reads TGTGCCAGCACTACCCCGGGACAGGGGGCAGGTGAGCAGTACTTC. Translation: CASTTPGQGAGEQYF. Filled out from reference TRBV28 and TRBJ2-7, the complete variable domain reads DVKVTQSSRYLVKRTGEKVFLECVQDMDHENMFWYRQDPGLGLRLIYFSYDVKMKEKGDIPEGYSVSREKKERFSLILESASTNQTSMYLCASTTPGQGAGEQYFGPGTRLTVT.

The chain couples TRBV29-1 to TRBJ2-3, with 12 bases that match TRBD2. CDR1 is SQVTM and CDR2 is ANQGSEA in the germline V gene. CDR3 length: 17 residues. Unmatched junction bases numbered 15, after V lost 7 bases and J lost 4 bases. The DNA of the CDR3 is TGCAGCGCTCGGAGAGGGCTAGCGGGAGGGCCCTCAGATACGCAGTATTTT. Residues: CSARRGLAGGPSDTQYF.

This chain links TRBV4-3 with TRBJ2-7; 10 nucleotides align to TRBD1. CDR1 is LGHNA, CDR2 YSLEER, per germline. Trimming removed 1 base from V and 1 base from J; junction bases left unmatched: 1. The CDR3 runs to 15 residues. Written as DNA, the CDR3 is TGCGCCAGCAGCCAAGGACAGGGGGCATCCTACGAGCAGTACTTC. This sequence encodes CASSQGQGASYEQYF.

V usage is TRBV5-1 and J usage is TRBJ2-1; 9 bases line up with TRBD1. CDR1 and CDR2 (germline): SGHRS, YFSETQ. The CDR3 contains 17 residues. Trimming cost V 1 base and J 4 bases; bases outside gene matches: 9. CDR3 amino acids: CASSLLPGQGAYNEQFF. CDR3 DNA sequence: TGCGCCAGCAGCTTGTTGCCGGGACAGGGTGCGTACAATGAGCAGTTCTTC.

The gene calls are TRBV4-3 and TRBJ2-7; 7 bases match TRBD2. Trimming at V came to 0 bases and at J to 2 bases, leaving 13 bases not matched to a gene. This CDR3 has 18 amino acids. Germline V gene lookup returns CDR1 LGHNA and CDR2 YSLEER. The CDR3 DNA reads TGCGCCAGCAGCCAAGATGCGGGGGTCAGCGGGGCCCCCTACGAGCAGTACTTC. It yields the protein CASSQDAGVSGAPYEQYF.

This clone was detected once. This chain joins TRBV15 and TRBJ1-6, with D maybe TRBD1 (5 bases). The CDR3 is made up of 13 amino acids. With 11 bases removed from V and 4 bases from J, the gap between germline ends came to 12 bases. Germline values: CDR1 LNHNV, CDR2 YYDKDF (reference sequence). The CDR3 loop reads CASRAGYNSPLHF. The CDR3 coding sequence is TGTGCCTCTCGAGCAGGGTATAATTCACCCCTCCACTTT.

V usage is TRBV27 and J usage is TRBJ2-1; TRBD2 matches at 7 bases. After removal of 8 bases from V and 3 bases from J, the junction contained 7 bases not matched to a gene. CDR1 is MNHEY and CDR2 is SMNVEV in the germline V gene (reference sequence). This CDR3 is built from 14 residues. DNA of the CDR3: TGTGCCAGCTCTAGCGGAGGTATCTACAATGAGCAGTTCTTC. This sequence encodes CASSSGGIYNEQFF.

Only a few counts were recorded for this clone. Other DNA sequences in this specimen translate into the identical CDR3. The J gene is TRBJ1-5, the V gene TRBV29-1; D unresolved. V shed 4 bases and J shed 5 bases, with 9 bases lying between them. The CDR3 sequence is 12 residues long. In germline, CDR1 is SQVTM, CDR2 ANQGSEA. CDR3 coding DNA: TGCAGCGTTGGAGGGCAGGATCAGCCCCAGCATTTT. Amino acids: CSVGGQDQPQHF. The complete variable domain, with remaining parts taken from reference TRBV29-1 and TRBJ1-5, reads SAVISQKPSRDICQRGTSLTIQCQVDSQVTMMFWYRQQPGQSLTLIATANQGSEATYESGFVIDKFPISRPNLTFSTLTVSNMSPEDSSIYLCSVGGQDQPQHFGDGTRLSIL.

This sequence joins TRBV9 and TRBJ1-1, with TRBD1 matching over 9 bases. From germline, CDR1 is SGDLS and CDR2 YYNGEE. The CDR3 length is 15 residues. Losses at the gene ends were 4 bases for V and 5 bases for J; bases not matched to a gene: 9. The DNA of the CDR3 is TGTGCCAGCAGCCCCTCTTCCGGGACAGGGACTGAAGCTTTCTTT. It specifies CASSPSSGTGTEAFF. The full variable domain, rest sourced from reference TRBV9 and TRBJ1-1, is DSGVTQTPKHLITATGQRVTLRCSPRSGDLSVYWYQQSLDQGLQFLIQYYNGEERAKGNILERFSAQQFPDLHSELNLSSLELGDSALYFCASSPSSGTGTEAFFGQGTRLTVV.

The CDR3 reads CASSLGGDFRETQYF. The CDR3 DNA reads TGTGCCAGCAGCTTAGGAGGGGATTTCAGAGAGACCCAGTACTTC. This rearrangement joins TRBV7-9 to TRBJ2-5, with D perhaps matching TRBD1 or TRBD2 (5 bases each). The germline V and J ends were trimmed by 1 base and 4 bases, with 13 bases remaining between them. Germline V lookup: CDR1 SEHNR, CDR2 FQNEAQ (reference sequence). The CDR3 consists of 15 residues.

V usage is TRBV4-1 and J usage is TRBJ2-3; D may be TRBD1 (6 bases). The V and J ends lost 6 bases and 2 bases respectively, with 15 bases between them. The CDR3 consists of 15 residues. Germline values: CDR1 MGHRA, CDR2 YSYEKL. CDR3: CASSQIQGITDTQYF. CDR3 bases: TGCGCCAGCAGTCAGATACAGGGAATCACAGATACGCAGTATTTT.

This clone is a singleton in its sample. V and J are TRBV5-1 and TRBJ2-3; 9 bases align to TRBD2. This CDR3 is built from 18 residues. CDR1 and CDR2 from the germline V gene are SGHRS and YFSETQ. V lost 4 bases, J lost 5 bases, and 17 bases stayed unmatched. The CDR3 is CASSPQGVGGRAQDTQYF. The DNA for the CDR3 is TGCGCCAGCAGCCCCCAAGGGGTTGGCGGGAGGGCCCAAGATACGCAGTATTTT.

The gene calls are TRBV6-1 and TRBJ2-1; 12 nucleotides line up with TRBD1. V was pared by 11 bases and J by 9 bases, with 14 bases of the junction left unmatched. Per the germline V gene, CDR1 is MNHNS and CDR2 is SASEGT. This CDR3 spans 15 amino acids. CDR3 DNA: TGTGCCGCCCGCACTGCGGGACAGGGGGCTGGTGAGCAGTTCTTC. This gives the protein CAARTAGQGAGEQFF.

V gene TRBV7-2 combines with J gene TRBJ1-2; tentatively, D is TRBD1 (5 bases). The germline CDR1 and CDR2 sequences are SGHTA and FQGNSA. Trimming removed 4 bases from V and 2 bases from J, with 17 bases in between. The CDR3 consists of 16 residues. CDR3 loop: CASSYYQGAANYGYTF. CDR3 DNA sequence: TGTGCCAGCAGCTACTATCAGGGAGCGGCCAACTATGGCTACACCTTC.

Only a few counts were recorded for this clone. The gene calls are TRBV9 and TRBJ2-3; tentative D call: TRBD2 (6 bases). V lost 3 bases and J 2 bases, leaving 13 bases between the germline ends. Germline V gives CDR1 SGDLS, CDR2 YYNGEE. CDR3 length: 15 residues. The CDR3 loop is CASSGGEDYTDTQYF. The CDR3 nucleotides are TGTGCCAGCAGCGGAGGAGAGGACTACACAGATACGCAGTATTTT.

In its sample, this clone was seen a few times. The chain links TRBV4-1 to TRBJ1-2; 11 positions match TRBD1. The CDR3 runs to 17 residues. Losses at the gene ends were 0 bases for V and 3 bases for J; bases not matched to a gene: 6. CDR1 is MGHRA and CDR2 is YSYEKL in the germline V gene. CDR3 residues: CASSQDWGDRGYYGYTF. The CDR3 nucleotides are TGCGCCAGCAGCCAAGATTGGGGGGACAGGGGGTACTATGGCTACACCTTC.

The gene calls are TRBV5-8 and TRBJ2-7; 7 bases line up with TRBD2. CDR3 length: 14 residues. CDR1 and CDR2 (germline): SGHTS, YDEGEE. Trimming took 2 bases from V and 5 from J; bases not matched to a gene: 7. CDR3 sequence: CASSFGLEFDEQYF. CDR3 DNA: TGTGCCAGCAGCTTTGGACTAGAATTTGACGAGCAGTACTTC.

The genes are TRBV19 and TRBJ1-5; 7 nucleotides line up with TRBD1. Germline CDR1 and CDR2: LNHDA and SQIVND (reference sequence). The CDR3 has 13 residues. J gave up 3 bases and V 10 bases, and 6 bases lay outside the gene matches. CDR3 region: CATSDRFNQPQHF. CDR3 nucleotide sequence: TGTGCCACCTCGGACAGGTTCAATCAGCCCCAGCATTTT.

The chain links TRBV5-4 to TRBJ1-5; 8 nucleotides agree with TRBD1. V trimming: 3 bases; J trimming: 2 bases; junction bases outside the gene matches: 1. The CDR3 contains 14 residues. CDR1 is SGHNT, CDR2 YYREEE, per germline (reference sequence). Here the CDR3 DNA reads TGTGCCAGCAGCTCGGGACAGGGCAATCAGCCCCAGCATTTT. It is translated as CASSSGQGNQPQHF.

This CDR3 is CASSETRFYEQYF. In nucleotides, the CDR3 is TGTGCCAGCTCAGAGACTAGATTCTACGAGCAGTACTTC. This chain joins TRBV7-2 and TRBJ2-7; TRBD2 is a possible D gene (6 bases). In germline, CDR1 is SGHTA, CDR2 FQGNSA. V lost 8 bases to trimming and J lost 3 bases, with 14 bases between them. This CDR3 is built from 13 residues.

As concerns this clone: The sample contains more than one DNA sequence encoding this CDR3. The rearrangement joins TRBV11-3 to TRBJ2-3; perhaps D is TRBD1 or TRBD2 (5 bases each). V gave up 8 bases and J gave up 0 bases, with 12 bases separating them. The V gene's germline CDR1 is SGHNT and CDR2 YENEEA. The CDR3 is 14 residues long. The CDR3 DNA sequence: TGTGCCAGCTCACCTGGGGGAAGCACAGATACGCAGTATTTT. It is translated as CASSPGGSTDTQYF.